These 22 T cell receptor beta chains came from one sample sequenced in a study of blood T cells in healthy people across ages. With a J-beta primer mix and a sample-barcoded 5' primer, a second PCR ran about 7 to 12 cycles. TCRdb re-called the 5' RACE reads through MiXCR, storing one row per CDR3 protein. This sample has 650,000 to 800,000 distinct CDR3 sequences, with 40% to 50% found just once. Sequences were obtained from blood. The receptors shown here come from a man aged 55 to 69 in good health.

The rearrangement joins TRBV6-6 to TRBJ2-3; perhaps TRBD2 as D (6 bases). V was trimmed by 5 bases and J by 0 bases, leaving 9 bases between them. The CDR3 length is 14 residues. CDR1 and CDR2 from the germline V gene are MNHNY and SVGAGI (reference sequence). The DNA of the CDR3 is TGTGCCAGCAGTAAGAGCGGGAGCACAGATACGCAGTATTTT. This codes for CASSKSGSTDTQYF.

The J gene is TRBJ2-3, the V gene TRBV6-1; D is perhaps TRBD1 or TRBD2 (5 bases each). Trimming cost V 6 bases and J 0 bases, with 19 bases left between them. This CDR3 is built from 17 residues. CDR1 and CDR2 (germline): MNHNS, SASEGT. This chain's CDR3 is CASRVRGATTSTDTQYF. The CDR3 bases are TGTGCCAGCAGAGTACGAGGGGCGACAACTAGCACAGATACGCAGTATTTT.

The V gene is TRBV5-6, the J gene TRBJ2-5; D not certain. CDR1 SGHDT and CDR2 YYEEEE come from the germline V gene. The ends were cut back, 3 bases at V and 11 bases at J, with 11 bases in the middle. This CDR3 contains 11 residues. In DNA form, the CDR3 reads TGTGCCAGCAGCTGGCTGTCGGAGCAGTACTTC. Translating gives CASSWLSEQYF.

This clonotype was found many times. The CDR3 nucleotides read TGCGCCAGCAGCCCCGGGACAGGGCAATACGAGCAGTACTTC. This gives the protein CASSPGTGQYEQYF. This chain joins TRBV5-1 and TRBJ2-7; 9 positions match TRBD1. The V segment lost 4 bases and the J segment 4 bases; nucleotides outside the gene matches: 6. Germline CDR1 and CDR2: SGHRS and YFSETQ. The CDR3 is made up of 14 amino acids.

A few counts support this clonotype. The genes are TRBV27 and TRBJ1-2; 7 nucleotides align to TRBD1. Unmatched junction bases numbered 6, after V lost 6 bases and J lost 2 bases. Germline assignment: CDR1 MNHEY and CDR2 SMNVEV (reference sequence). This CDR3 is built from 14 residues. CDR3 in amino acids: CASSKGDSNYGYTF. As DNA, the CDR3 is TGTGCCAGCAGCAAGGGGGACAGCAACTATGGCTACACCTTC.

This clonotype was detected a few times. This rearrangement joins TRBV9 to TRBJ1-4, with D uncertain. CDR3 size: 14 residues. Germline assignment: CDR1 SGDLS and CDR2 YYNGEE. Trimming cost V 2 bases and J 9 bases, with 14 bases left between them. The CDR3 DNA reads TGTGCCAGCAGCGTTGGATCCTGGTCTCAAAAACTGTTTTTT. Amino acids: CASSVGSWSQKLFF.

The rearrangement uses TRBV12-3 or TRBV12-4 and TRBJ2-5, with D perhaps being TRBD1 or TRBD2 (5 bases each). The end of the DNA fits TRBJ2-7 better, so the J call may be wrong. The CDR3 has 19 amino acids. DNA for the CDR3: TGTGCCAGCAGTTCCCGAAATTTTGTCCTCGAGGGGTCTCCAAGCGAGCAGTACTTC. Translated: CASSSRNFVLEGSPSEQYF.

CDR3 amino acids: CASSTRTSEKETQYF. The CDR3, as DNA: TGTGCCAGCTCAACGAGGACTAGCGAGAAGGAGACCCAGTACTTC. The chain joins TRBV18 to TRBJ2-5; TRBD2 matches at 9 bases. Trimming removed 5 bases from V and 5 bases from J; junction bases left unmatched: 9. Germline-derived CDR1 and CDR2 are KGHSH and LQKENI. The length of the CDR3 is 15 residues.

A remark on this clonotype: This clone may be a read error of a much larger clone one base away. The chain recombines TRBV10-3 with TRBJ1-2; TRBD1 aligns across 7 bases. Germline V gene lookup returns CDR1 ENHRY and CDR2 SYGVKD. The CDR3 runs to 13 residues. The CDR3 region is CAITTGVGNGCTF. The DNA of the CDR3 is TGTGCCATCACCACAGGGGTGGGGAATGGCTGCACCTTC.

This sequence joins TRBV7-2 and TRBJ2-5; D ambiguous. Germline V lookup: CDR1 SGHTA, CDR2 FQGNSA. Trimming took 3 bases from V and 11 from J, leaving 16 bases between them. The length of the CDR3 is 13 residues. The CDR3 DNA follows: TGTGCCAGCAGCTTGAGTACGTCCGGTGAGCAGTACTTC. This encodes CASSLSTSGEQYF.

The chain recombines TRBV28 with TRBJ1-6; D is unclear. The CDR3 runs to 14 residues. Germline V gene sequence: CDR1 MDHEN, CDR2 SYDVKM. Trimming left V 7 bases short and J 8 bases short, with 15 bases between. The CDR3 DNA is TGTGCCAGCAACCCCCAGCGGCTTGATTCACCCCTCCACTTT. This translates into CASNPQRLDSPLHF.

The chain couples TRBV5-1 to TRBJ1-2; maybe TRBD1 (5 bases). Between the trimmed V and J ends, which lost 0 bases and 8 bases, there was a span of 14 bases. From germline, CDR1 is SGHRS and CDR2 YFSETQ. The CDR3 has 14 amino acids. CDR3 sequence: CASSLARGSRGYTF. CDR3 DNA: TGCGCCAGCAGCTTGGCCCGGGGCAGCCGCGGCTACACCTTC.

This clonotype has a handful of counts. CDR3 in DNA: TGCGCCAGCAGCTTGGCCAGGGCCGACACTGAAGCTTTCTTT. It specifies CASSLARADTEAFF. The rearrangement joins TRBV5-1 to TRBJ1-1; maybe TRBD1 (5 bases). V was shortened by 0 bases and J by 3 bases, with 9 bases between the two germline ends. Germline V gene sequence: CDR1 SGHRS, CDR2 YFSETQ. The CDR3 is made up of 14 amino acids.

For this clonotype: Sequence at one end of the junction differs from germline and may be a read error. V usage is TRBV20-1 and J usage is TRBJ2-5; D uncertain. Germline V gene sequence: CDR1 DFQATT, CDR2 SNEGSKA (reference sequence). This CDR3 has 12 amino acids. The chain's CDR3 is CSARGFQETQYF. The CDR3 DNA reads TGCAGTGCAAGAGGCTTCCAAGAGACCCAGTACTTC.

To note about this clonotype: A junction boundary mismatches the germline segment, possibly from a read error. The rearrangement links TRBV7-6 to TRBJ2-1, with 7 bases lining up with TRBD2. The CDR3 consists of 14 residues. The V gene's germline CDR1 is SGHVS and CDR2 FNYEAQ. CDR3 region: CACSHSGGRDEQFF. The DNA for the CDR3 is TGTGCCTGCAGCCATTCGGGGGGTCGGGATGAGCAGTTCTTC.

The chain uses TRBV2 and TRBJ2-7; tentatively, D is TRBD2 (5 bases). CDR3 length: 11 residues. V shed 6 bases and J shed 7 bases, with 10 bases lying between them. The germline V gene has CDR1 SNHLY and CDR2 FYNNEI. The DNA for the CDR3 is TGTGCCAGCAGGGACTCTCTGGAGCAGTACTTC. Translating it yields CASRDSLEQYF.

The J gene is TRBJ2-7, the V gene TRBV14; 7 bases align to TRBD1. CDR1 SGHDN and CDR2 FVKESK come from the germline V gene. The CDR3 has 15 residues. V lost 5 bases, J lost 2 bases, and 9 bases stayed unmatched. CDR3 amino acids: CASSGTGDLPYEQYF. Written as DNA, the CDR3 is TGTGCCAGCAGCGGTACAGGGGACCTTCCCTACGAGCAGTACTTC.

The chain combines TRBV7-8 with TRBJ2-1; D gene unclear. The CDR3 consists of 11 residues. Per the germline V gene, CDR1 is SGHVS and CDR2 is FQNEAQ. With 10 bases removed from V and 5 bases from J, the gap between germline ends came to 9 bases. In DNA form, the CDR3 reads TGTGCCACTGACACTGACAATGAGCAGTTCTTC. Translating it yields CATDTDNEQFF.

The rearrangement joins TRBV12-3 or TRBV12-4 to TRBJ2-1, with D possibly TRBD1 on 6 matching bases. The CDR3 is made up of 15 amino acids. The V and J ends lost 5 bases and 13 bases respectively, with 24 bases between them. The chain's CDR3 is CASSGGQPLQETQFF. CDR3 DNA sequence: TGTGCCAGCAGTGGAGGACAGCCCCTACAAGAGACCCAGTTCTTC.

The V gene is TRBV5-1, the J gene TRBJ2-5; the match to TRBD1 covers 7 bases. V lost 5 bases, J lost 1 base, and 5 bases stayed unmatched. There are 14 residues in the CDR3. Germline V gene sequence: CDR1 SGHRS, CDR2 YFSETQ. CDR3 amino acids: CASRPGTAQETQYF. The CDR3, as DNA: TGCGCCAGCAGGCCCGGGACAGCCCAAGAGACCCAGTACTTC.

In its sample, this clonotype was seen a few times. The chain couples TRBV14 to TRBJ2-7; D uncertain. V shed 8 bases and J shed 3 bases, with 11 bases lying between them. The germline gives CDR1 SGHDN, CDR2 FVKESK. This CDR3 is 12 amino acids long. CDR3 region: CASGEEYYEQYF. The CDR3 bases are TGTGCCAGCGGCGAGGAATACTACGAGCAGTACTTC. Variable domain in full (rest from reference TRBV14 and TRBJ2-7): EAGVTQFPSHSVIEKGQTVTLRCDPISGHDNLYWYRRVMGKEIKFLLHFVKESKQDESGMPNNRFLAERTGGTYSTLKVQPAELEDSGVYFCASGEEYYEQYFGPGTRLTVT.

This clonotype was found a few times. This chain uses TRBV4-3 with TRBJ1-2, with unresolved D. V lost 4 bases and J lost 3, with 18 bases in between. The CDR3 loop spans 16 amino acids. Germline-derived CDR1 and CDR2 are LGHNA and YSLEER. CDR3 region: CASSPTGRSDDYGYTF. The CDR3 DNA sequence: TGCGCCAGCAGCCCCACTGGCCGGTCCGACGACTATGGCTACACCTTC.